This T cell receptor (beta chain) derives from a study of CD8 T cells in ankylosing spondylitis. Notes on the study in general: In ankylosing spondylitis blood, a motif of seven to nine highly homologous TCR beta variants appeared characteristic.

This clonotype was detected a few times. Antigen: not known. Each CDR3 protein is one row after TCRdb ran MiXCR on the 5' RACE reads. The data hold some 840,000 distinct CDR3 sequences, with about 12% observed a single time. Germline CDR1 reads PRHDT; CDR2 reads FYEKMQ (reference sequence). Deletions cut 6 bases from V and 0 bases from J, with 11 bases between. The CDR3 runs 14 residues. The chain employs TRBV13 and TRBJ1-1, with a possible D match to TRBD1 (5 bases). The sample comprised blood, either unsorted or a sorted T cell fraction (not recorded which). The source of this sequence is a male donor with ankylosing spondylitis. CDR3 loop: CASSRGRLNTEAFF. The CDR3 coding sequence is TGTGCCAGCAGTCGGGGACGGTTGAACACTGAAGCTTTCTTT. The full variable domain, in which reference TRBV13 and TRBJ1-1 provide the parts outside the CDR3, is AAGVIQSPRHLIKEKRETATLKCYPIPRHDTVYWYQQGPGQDPQFLISFYEKMQSDKGSIPDRFSAQQFSDYHSELNMSSLELGDSALYFCASSRGRLNTEAFFGQGTRLTVV.